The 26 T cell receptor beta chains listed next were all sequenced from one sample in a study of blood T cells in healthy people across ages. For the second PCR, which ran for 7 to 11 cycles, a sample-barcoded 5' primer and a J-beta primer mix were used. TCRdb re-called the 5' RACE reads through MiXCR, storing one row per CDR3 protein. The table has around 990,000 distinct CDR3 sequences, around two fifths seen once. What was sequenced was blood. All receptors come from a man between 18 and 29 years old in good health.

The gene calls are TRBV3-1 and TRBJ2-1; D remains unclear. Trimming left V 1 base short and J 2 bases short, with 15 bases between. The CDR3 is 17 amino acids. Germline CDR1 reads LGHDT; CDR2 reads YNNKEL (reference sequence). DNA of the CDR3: TGTGCCAGCAGCCAAGTAAACGGGCGTGAACCCTACAATGAGCAGTTCTTC. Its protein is CASSQVNGREPYNEQFF.

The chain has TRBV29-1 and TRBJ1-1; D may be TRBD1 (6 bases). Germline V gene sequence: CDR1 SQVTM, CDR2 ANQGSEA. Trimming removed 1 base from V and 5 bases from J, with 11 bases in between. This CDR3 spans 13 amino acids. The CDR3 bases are TGCAGCGTTGAAGGAGGGGGGTGGACTGAAGCTTTCTTT. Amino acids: CSVEGGGWTEAFF.

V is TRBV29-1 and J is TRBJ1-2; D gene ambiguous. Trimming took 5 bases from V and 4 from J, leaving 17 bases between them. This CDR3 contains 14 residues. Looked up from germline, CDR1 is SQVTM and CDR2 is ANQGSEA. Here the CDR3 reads CSVHSFGEAYGYTF. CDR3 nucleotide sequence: TGCAGCGTTCATTCTTTCGGGGAGGCCTATGGCTACACCTTC.

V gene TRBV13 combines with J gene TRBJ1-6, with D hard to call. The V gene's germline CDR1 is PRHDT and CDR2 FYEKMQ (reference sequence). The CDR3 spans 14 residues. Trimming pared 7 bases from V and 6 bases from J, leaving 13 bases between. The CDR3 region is CASMDQRLNSPLHF. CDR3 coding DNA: TGTGCCAGCATGGATCAGCGACTTAATTCACCCCTCCACTTT. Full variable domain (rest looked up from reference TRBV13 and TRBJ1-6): AAGVIQSPRHLIKEKRETATLKCYPIPRHDTVYWYQQGPGQDPQFLISFYEKMQSDKGSIPDRFSAQQFSDYHSELNMSSLELGDSALYFCASMDQRLNSPLHFGNGTRLTVT.

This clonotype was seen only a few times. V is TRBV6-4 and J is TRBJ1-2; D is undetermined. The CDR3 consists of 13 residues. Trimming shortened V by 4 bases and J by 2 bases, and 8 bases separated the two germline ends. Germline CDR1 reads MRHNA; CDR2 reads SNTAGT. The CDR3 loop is CASSGDNNYGYTF. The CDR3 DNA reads TGTGCCAGCAGTGGGGATAACAACTATGGCTACACCTTC.

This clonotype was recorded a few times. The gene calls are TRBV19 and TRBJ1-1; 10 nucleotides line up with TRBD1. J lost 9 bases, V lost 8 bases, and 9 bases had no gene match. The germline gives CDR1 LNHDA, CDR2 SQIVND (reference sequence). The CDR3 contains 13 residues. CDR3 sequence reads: CASGGDRGGKAFF. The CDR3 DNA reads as TGTGCCAGTGGAGGGGACAGGGGCGGGAAAGCTTTCTTT. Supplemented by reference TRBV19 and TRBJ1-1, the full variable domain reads DGGITQSPKYLFRKEGQNVTLSCEQNLNHDAMYWYRQDPGQGLRLIYYSQIVNDFQKGDIAEGYSVSREKKESFPLTVTSAQKNPTAFYLCASGGDRGGKAFFGQGTRLTVV.

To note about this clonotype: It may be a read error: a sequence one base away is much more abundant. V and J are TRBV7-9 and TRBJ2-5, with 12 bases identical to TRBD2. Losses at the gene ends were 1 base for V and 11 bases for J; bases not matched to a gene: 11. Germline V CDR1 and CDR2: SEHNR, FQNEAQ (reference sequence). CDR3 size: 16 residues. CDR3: CASSLDKTSGRNEQYF. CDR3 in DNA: TGTGCCAGCAGCTTAGATAAAACTAGCGGGAGGAATGAGCAGTACTTC.

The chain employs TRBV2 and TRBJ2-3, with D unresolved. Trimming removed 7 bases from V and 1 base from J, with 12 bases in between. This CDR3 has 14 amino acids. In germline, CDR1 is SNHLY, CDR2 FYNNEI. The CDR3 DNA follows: TGTGCCAGCAATACGGCGGACCGCACAGATACGCAGTATTTT. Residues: CASNTADRTDTQYF.

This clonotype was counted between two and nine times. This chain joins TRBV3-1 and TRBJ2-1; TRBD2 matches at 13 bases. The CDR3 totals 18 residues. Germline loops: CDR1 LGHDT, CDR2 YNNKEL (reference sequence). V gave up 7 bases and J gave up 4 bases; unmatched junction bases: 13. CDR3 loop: CASTERLAGGLRYNEQFF. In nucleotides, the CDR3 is TGTGCCAGCACCGAACGACTAGCGGGGGGTCTCCGATACAATGAGCAGTTCTTC.

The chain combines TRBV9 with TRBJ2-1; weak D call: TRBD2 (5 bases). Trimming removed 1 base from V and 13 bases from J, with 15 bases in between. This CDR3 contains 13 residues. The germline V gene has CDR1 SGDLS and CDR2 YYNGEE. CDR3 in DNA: TGTGCCAGCAGCGTATTTCTGGAGGAGACCCAGTTCTTC. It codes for CASSVFLEETQFF.

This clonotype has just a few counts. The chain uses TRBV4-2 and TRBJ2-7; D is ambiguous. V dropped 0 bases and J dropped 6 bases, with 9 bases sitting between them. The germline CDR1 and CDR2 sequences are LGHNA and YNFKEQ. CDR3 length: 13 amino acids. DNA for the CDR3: TGTGCCAGCAGCCAAGATATCGCAGGCGAGCAGTACTTC. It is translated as CASSQDIAGEQYF.

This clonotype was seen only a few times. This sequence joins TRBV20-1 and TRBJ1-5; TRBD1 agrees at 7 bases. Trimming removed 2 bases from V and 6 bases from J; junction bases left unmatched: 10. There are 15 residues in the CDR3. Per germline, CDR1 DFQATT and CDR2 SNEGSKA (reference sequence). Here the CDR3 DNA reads TGCAGTGCTAGACACGACAGGGAGGGGGGTCAGCCCCAGCATTTT. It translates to CSARHDREGGQPQHF.

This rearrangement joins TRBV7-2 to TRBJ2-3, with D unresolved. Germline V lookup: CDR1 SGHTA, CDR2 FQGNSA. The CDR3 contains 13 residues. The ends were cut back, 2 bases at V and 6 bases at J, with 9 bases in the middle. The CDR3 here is CASSLWQADTQYF. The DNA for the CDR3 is TGTGCCAGCAGCTTATGGCAGGCCGATACGCAGTATTTT. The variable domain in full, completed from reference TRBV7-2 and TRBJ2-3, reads GAGVSQSPSNKVTEKGKDVELRCDPISGHTALYWYRQSLGQGLEFLIYFQGNSAPDKSGLPSDRFSAERTGGSVSTLTIQRTQQEDSAVYLCASSLWQADTQYFGPGTRLTVL.

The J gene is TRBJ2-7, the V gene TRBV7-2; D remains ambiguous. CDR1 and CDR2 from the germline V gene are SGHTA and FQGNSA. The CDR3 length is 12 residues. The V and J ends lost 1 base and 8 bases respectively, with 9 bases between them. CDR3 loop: CASSLGGYQQYF. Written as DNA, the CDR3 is TGTGCCAGCAGCTTAGGGGGTTACCAGCAGTACTTC. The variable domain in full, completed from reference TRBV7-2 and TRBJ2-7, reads GAGVSQSPSNKVTEKGKDVELRCDPISGHTALYWYRQSLGQGLEFLIYFQGNSAPDKSGLPSDRFSAERTGGSVSTLTIQRTQQEDSAVYLCASSLGGYQQYFGPGTRLTVT.

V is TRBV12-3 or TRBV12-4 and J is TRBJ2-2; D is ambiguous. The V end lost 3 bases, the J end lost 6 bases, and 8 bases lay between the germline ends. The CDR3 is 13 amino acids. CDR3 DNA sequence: TGTGCCAGCAGTTTGCCCCCACCCGGGGAGCTGTTTTTT. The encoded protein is CASSLPPPGELFF.

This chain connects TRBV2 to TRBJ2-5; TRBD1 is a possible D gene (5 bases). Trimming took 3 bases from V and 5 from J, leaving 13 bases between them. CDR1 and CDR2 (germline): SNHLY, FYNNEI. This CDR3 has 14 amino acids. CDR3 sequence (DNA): TGTGCCAGCAGTGACAGGGAAGGTGTGGAGACCCAGTACTTC. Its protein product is CASSDREGVETQYF.

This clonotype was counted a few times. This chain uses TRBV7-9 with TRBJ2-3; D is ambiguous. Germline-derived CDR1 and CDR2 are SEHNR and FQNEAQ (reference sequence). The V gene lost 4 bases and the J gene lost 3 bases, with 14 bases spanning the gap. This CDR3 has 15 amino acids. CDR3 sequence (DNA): TGTGCCAGCAGCTCCCCCCCCGGAACAACAGATACGCAGTATTTT. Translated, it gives CASSSPPGTTDTQYF.

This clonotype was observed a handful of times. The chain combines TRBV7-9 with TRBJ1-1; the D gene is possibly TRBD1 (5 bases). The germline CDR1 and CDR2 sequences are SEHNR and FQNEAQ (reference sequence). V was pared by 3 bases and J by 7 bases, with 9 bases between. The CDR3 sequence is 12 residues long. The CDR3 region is CASSFPGGEAFF. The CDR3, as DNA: TGTGCCAGCAGCTTCCCGGGGGGTGAAGCTTTCTTT.

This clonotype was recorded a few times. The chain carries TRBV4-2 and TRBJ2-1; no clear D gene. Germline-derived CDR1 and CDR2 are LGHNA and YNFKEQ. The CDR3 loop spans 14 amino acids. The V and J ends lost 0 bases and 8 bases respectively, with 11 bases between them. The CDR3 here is CASSQENPEDEQFF. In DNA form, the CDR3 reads TGTGCCAGCAGCCAAGAGAACCCCGAAGATGAGCAGTTCTTC.

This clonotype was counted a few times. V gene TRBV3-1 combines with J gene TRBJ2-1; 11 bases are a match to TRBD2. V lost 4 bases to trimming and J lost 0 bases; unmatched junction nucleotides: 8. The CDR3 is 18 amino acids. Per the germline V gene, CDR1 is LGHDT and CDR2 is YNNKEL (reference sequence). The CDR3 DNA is TGTGCCAGCAGCCGGGGACTAGCGGTGTTGAGCTCCTACAATGAGCAGTTCTTC. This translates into CASSRGLAVLSSYNEQFF.

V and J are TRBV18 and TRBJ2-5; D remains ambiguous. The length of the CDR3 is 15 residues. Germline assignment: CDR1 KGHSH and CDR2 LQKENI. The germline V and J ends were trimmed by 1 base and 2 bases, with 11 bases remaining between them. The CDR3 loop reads CASSPRNRIQETQYF. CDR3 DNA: TGTGCCAGCTCACCACGAAACAGAATACAAGAGACCCAGTACTTC.

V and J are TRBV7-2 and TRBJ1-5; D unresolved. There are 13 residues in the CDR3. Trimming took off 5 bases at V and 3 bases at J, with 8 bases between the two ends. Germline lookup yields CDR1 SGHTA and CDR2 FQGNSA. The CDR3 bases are TGTGCCAGCAGCCCGACTCACAATCAGCCCCAGCATTTT. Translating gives CASSPTHNQPQHF.

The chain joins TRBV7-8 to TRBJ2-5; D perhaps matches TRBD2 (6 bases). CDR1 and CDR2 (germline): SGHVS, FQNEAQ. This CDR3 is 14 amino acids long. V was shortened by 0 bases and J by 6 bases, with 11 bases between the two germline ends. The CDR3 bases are TGTGCCAGCAGCTTAGCGACTAGGGATAAGACCCAGTACTTC. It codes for CASSLATRDKTQYF.

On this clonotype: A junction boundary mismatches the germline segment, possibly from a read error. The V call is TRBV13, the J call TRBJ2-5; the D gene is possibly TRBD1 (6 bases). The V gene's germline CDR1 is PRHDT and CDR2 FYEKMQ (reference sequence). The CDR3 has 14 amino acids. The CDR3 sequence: CASSLGRTVETQYF. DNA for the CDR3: TGTGCCAGCAGCTTAGGCCGGACAGTGGAGACCCAGTACTTT.

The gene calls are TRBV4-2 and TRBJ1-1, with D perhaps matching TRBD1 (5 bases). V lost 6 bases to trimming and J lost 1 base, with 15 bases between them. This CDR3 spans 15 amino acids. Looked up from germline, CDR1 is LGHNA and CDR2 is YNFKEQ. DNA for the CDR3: TGTGCCAGCAGTCGGAAAGGCCAGGGGAACACTGAAGCTTTCTTT. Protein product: CASSRKGQGNTEAFF.

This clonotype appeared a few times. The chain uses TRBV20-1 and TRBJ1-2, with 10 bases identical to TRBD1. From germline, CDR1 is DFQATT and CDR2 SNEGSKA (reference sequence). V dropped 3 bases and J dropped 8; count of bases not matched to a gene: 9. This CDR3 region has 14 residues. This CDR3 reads CSASLGTGVGGYTF. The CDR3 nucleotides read TGCAGTGCTAGTTTAGGGACAGGGGTTGGAGGCTACACCTTC.